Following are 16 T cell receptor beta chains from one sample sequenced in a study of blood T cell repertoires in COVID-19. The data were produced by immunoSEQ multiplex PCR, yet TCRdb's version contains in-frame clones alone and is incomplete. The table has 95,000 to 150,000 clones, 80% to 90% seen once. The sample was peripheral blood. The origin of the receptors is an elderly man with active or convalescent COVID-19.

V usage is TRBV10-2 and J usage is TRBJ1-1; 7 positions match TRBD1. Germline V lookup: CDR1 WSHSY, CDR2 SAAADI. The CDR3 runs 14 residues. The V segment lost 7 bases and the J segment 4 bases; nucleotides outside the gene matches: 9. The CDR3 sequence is CASTHRGFVTEAFF. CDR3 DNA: TGCGCCAGCACCCACAGGGGTTTCGTCACTGAAGCTTTCTTT.

In DNA, the CDR3 is TGTGCCAGCAGCGTAGGACAGGACCCCACAGATACGCAGTATTTT. Protein sequence: CASSVGQDPTDTQYF. The rearrangement joins TRBV9 to TRBJ2-3; possible D gene TRBD1, 6 bases. Germline V gene lookup returns CDR1 SGDLS and CDR2 YYNGEE. This CDR3 has 15 amino acids. Trimming cost V 0 bases and J 2 bases, with 10 bases left between them.

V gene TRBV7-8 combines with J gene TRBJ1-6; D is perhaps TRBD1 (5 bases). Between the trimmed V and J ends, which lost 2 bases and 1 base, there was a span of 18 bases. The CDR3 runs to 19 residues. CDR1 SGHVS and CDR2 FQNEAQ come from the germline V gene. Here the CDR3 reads CASSLMVGQGSSYNSPLHF. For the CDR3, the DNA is TGTGCCAGCAGCTTAATGGTGGGGCAGGGATCTTCCTATAATTCACCCCTCCACTTT. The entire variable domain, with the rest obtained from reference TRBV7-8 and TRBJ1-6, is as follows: GAGVSQSPRYKVAKRGQDVALRCDPISGHVSLFWYQQALGQGPEFLTYFQNEAQLDKSGLPSDRFFAERPEGSVSTLKIQRTQQEDSAVYLCASSLMVGQGSSYNSPLHFGNGTRLTVT.

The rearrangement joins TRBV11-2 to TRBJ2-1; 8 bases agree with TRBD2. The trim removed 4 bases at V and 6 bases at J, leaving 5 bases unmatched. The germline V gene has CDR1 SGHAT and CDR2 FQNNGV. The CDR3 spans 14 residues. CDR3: CASSSTSGGNEQFF. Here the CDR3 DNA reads TGTGCCAGCAGCTCCACAAGCGGGGGCAATGAGCAGTTCTTC. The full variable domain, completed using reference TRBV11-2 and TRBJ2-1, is EAGVAQSPRYKIIEKRQSVAFWCNPISGHATLYWYQQILGQGPKLLIQFQNNGVVDDSQLPKDRFSAERLKGVDSTLKIQPAKLEDSAVYLCASSSTSGGNEQFFGPGTRLTVL.

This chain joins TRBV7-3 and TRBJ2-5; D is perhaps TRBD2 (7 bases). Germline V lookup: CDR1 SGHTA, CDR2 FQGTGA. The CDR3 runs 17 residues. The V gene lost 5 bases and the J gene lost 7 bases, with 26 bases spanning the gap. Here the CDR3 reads CASSKLGRGAALTTQYF. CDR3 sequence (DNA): TGTGCCAGCAGCAAACTCGGCCGGGGGGCGGCATTGACGACCCAGTACTTC.

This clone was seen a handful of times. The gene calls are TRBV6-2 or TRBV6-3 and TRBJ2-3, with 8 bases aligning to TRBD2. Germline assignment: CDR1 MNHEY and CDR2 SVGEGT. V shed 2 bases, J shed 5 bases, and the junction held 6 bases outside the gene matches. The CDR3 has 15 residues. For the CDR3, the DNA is TGTGCCAGCAGTTACAGGGCTAGCGGGTTAGATACGCAGTATTTT. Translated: CASSYRASGLDTQYF.

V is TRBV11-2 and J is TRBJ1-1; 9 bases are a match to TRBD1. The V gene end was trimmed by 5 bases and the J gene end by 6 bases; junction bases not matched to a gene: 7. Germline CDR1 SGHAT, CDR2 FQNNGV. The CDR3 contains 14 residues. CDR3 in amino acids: CASSETGGVAEAFF. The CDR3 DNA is TGTGCCAGCAGCGAGACAGGGGGAGTTGCTGAAGCTTTCTTT.

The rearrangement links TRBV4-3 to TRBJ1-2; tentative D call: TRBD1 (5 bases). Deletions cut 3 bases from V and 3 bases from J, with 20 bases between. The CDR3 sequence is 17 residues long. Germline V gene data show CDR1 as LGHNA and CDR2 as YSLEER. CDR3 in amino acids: CASSHADSLYRDYGYTF. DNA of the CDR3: TGCGCCAGCAGCCACGCCGACAGTCTTTATCGGGACTATGGCTACACCTTC.

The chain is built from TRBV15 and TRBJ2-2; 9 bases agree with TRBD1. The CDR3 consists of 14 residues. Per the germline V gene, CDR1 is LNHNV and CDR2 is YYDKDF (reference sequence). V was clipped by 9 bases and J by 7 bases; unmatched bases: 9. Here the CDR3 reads CATRDRERSGELFF. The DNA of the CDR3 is TGTGCCACGAGGGACAGGGAAAGAAGCGGGGAGCTGTTTTTT.

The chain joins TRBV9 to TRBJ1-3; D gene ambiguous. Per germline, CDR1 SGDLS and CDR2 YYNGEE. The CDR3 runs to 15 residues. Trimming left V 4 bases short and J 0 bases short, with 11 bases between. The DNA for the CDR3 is TGTGCCAGCAGCCCACACCAGGCCTCTGGAAACACCATATATTTT. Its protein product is CASSPHQASGNTIYF.

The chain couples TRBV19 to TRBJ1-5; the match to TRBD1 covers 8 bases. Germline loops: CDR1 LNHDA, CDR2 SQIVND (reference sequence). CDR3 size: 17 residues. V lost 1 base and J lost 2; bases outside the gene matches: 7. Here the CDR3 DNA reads TGTGCCAGTAGTATAGGCGCAGGGGGCATGGGCAATCAGCCCCAGCATTTT. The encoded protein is CASSIGAGGMGNQPQHF.

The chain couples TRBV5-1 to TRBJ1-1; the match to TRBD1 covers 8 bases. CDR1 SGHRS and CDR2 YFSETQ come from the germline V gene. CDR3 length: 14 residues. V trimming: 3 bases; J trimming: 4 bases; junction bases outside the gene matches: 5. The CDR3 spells CASSWKDRATEAFF. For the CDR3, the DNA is TGCGCCAGCAGCTGGAAGGACAGGGCCACTGAAGCTTTCTTT.

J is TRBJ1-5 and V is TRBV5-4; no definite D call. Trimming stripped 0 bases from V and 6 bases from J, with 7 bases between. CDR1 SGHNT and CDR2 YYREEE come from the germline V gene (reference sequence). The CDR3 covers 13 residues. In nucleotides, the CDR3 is TGTGCCAGCAGCTTGGACAGTTCTCAGCCCCAGCATTTT. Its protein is CASSLDSSQPQHF.

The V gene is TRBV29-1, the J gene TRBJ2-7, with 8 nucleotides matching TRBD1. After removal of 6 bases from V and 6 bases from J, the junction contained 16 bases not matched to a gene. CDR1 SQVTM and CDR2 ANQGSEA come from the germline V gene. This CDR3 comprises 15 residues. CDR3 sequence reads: CSVSHSGPQGGEQYF. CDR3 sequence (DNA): TGCAGCGTCTCACACTCCGGGCCACAGGGGGGCGAGCAGTACTTC.

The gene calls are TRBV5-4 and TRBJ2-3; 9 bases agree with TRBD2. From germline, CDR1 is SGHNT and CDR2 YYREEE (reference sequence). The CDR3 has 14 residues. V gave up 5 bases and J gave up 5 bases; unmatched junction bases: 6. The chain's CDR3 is CASRGFSGGDTQYF. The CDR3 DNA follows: TGTGCCAGCAGAGGATTTAGCGGGGGAGATACGCAGTATTTT.

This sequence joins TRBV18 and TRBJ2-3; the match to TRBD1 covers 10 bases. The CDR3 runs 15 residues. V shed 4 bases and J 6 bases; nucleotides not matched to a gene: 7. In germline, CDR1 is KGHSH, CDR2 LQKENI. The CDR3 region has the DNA TGTGCCAGCTCACGGGGACAGGGGTCCGCCGATACGCAGTATTTT. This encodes CASSRGQGSADTQYF.